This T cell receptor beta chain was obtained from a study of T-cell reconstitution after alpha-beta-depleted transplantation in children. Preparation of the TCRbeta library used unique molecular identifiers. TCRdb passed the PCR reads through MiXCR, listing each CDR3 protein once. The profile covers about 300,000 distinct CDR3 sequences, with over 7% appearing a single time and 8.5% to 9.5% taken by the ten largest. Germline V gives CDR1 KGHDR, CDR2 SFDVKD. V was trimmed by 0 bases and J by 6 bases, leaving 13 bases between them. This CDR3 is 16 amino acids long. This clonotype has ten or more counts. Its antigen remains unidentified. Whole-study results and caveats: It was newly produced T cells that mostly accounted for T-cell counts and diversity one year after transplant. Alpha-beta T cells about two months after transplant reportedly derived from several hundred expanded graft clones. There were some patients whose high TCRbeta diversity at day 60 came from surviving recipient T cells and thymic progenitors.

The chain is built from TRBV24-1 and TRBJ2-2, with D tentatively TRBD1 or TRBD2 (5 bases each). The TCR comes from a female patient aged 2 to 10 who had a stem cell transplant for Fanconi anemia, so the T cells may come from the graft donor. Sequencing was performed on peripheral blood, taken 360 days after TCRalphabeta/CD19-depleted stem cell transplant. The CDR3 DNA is TGTGCCACCAGTGATTTGCGGGGCCGGAGCTCCGGGGAGCTGTTTTTT. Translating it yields CATSDLRGRSSGELFF.